The 28 T cell receptor beta chains below were found in one sample sequenced in a study of blood T cell repertoires in COVID-19. Repertoires were generated with immunoSEQ multiplex PCR, while TCRdb's copy carries only in-frame clones and drops some. The sample lists approximately 90,000 clones; roughly 91% were seen once. Sequencing input: peripheral blood. The source is a woman over 75 with acute or convalescent COVID-19.

This clone has just a few counts. The chain joins TRBV6-5 to TRBJ2-7; 7 positions match TRBD2. The CDR3 is made up of 16 amino acids. Germline V lookup: CDR1 MNHEY, CDR2 SVGAGI. V trimming: 2 bases; J trimming: 4 bases; junction bases outside the gene matches: 11. The CDR3 reads CASSYGGGAQDYEQYF. CDR3 DNA: TGTGCCAGCAGTTACGGGGGAGGGGCCCAGGATTACGAGCAGTACTTC.

This chain links TRBV5-4 with TRBJ2-7; D not certain. Germline assignment: CDR1 SGHNT and CDR2 YYREEE (reference sequence). The V gene lost 5 bases and the J gene lost 1 base, with 13 bases spanning the gap. This CDR3 contains 14 residues. In DNA form, the CDR3 reads TGTGCCAGCAGTTCCGGTGGGCTTTCCTACGAGCAGTACTTC. This encodes CASSSGGLSYEQYF.

The gene calls are TRBV7-8 and TRBJ2-5, with D maybe TRBD1 (6 bases). The CDR3 covers 14 residues. Germline-derived CDR1 and CDR2 are SGHVS and FQNEAQ. Trimming removed 6 bases from V and 5 bases from J, with 16 bases in between. CDR3 in amino acids: CASRPLGGTETQYF. CDR3 DNA sequence: TGTGCCAGCAGGCCTTTAGGGGGAACGGAGACCCAGTACTTC. Full variable domain (remainder filled in from reference TRBV7-8 and TRBJ2-5): GAGVSQSPRYKVAKRGQDVALRCDPISGHVSLFWYQQALGQGPEFLTYFQNEAQLDKSGLPSDRFFAERPEGSVSTLKIQRTQQEDSAVYLCASRPLGGTETQYFGPGTRLLVL.

The rearrangement joins TRBV18 to TRBJ1-2, with 7 bases that match TRBD1. Losses at the gene ends were 1 base for V and 6 bases for J; bases not matched to a gene: 8. The V gene's germline CDR1 is KGHSH and CDR2 LQKENI. The CDR3 has 15 residues. CDR3 in amino acids: CASSPLAGGIDGYTF. The CDR3 region has the DNA TGTGCCAGCTCACCACTGGCAGGGGGGATTGATGGCTACACCTTC.

The chain employs TRBV6-2 or TRBV6-3 and TRBJ2-7, with a weak D call TRBD2 (5 bases). The V and J ends lost 0 bases and 6 bases respectively, with 15 bases between them. The germline V gene has CDR1 MNHEY and CDR2 SVGEGT. The CDR3 totals 15 residues. The CDR3 nucleotides read TGTGCCAGCAGTTACTCTCAATCTGGCCGGGGCGAGCAGTACTTC. Amino acids: CASSYSQSGRGEQYF.

This rearrangement joins TRBV6-6 to TRBJ1-1; D perhaps matches TRBD1 (6 bases). The ends were cut back, 5 bases at V and 7 bases at J, with 11 bases in the middle. Germline V lookup: CDR1 MNHNY, CDR2 SVGAGI (reference sequence). The CDR3 is 12 residues long. CDR3 DNA: TGTGCCAGCAGTACACAGGGCTTTGAAGCTTTCTTT. It yields the protein CASSTQGFEAFF.

This chain links TRBV24-1 with TRBJ1-5, with TRBD1 as a possible D gene (5 bases). Trimming shortened V by 0 bases and J by 0 bases, and 17 bases separated the two germline ends. In germline, CDR1 is KGHDR, CDR2 SFDVKD. The CDR3 length is 19 residues. The CDR3 loop is CATSDLLGVGGYSNQPQHF. The CDR3 DNA sequence: TGTGCCACCAGTGATTTGCTAGGGGTTGGTGGTTATAGCAATCAGCCCCAGCATTTT.

Remarks on this clone: An end of the junction differs from the germline gene, which may be a read error. The CDR3 DNA is TGTGCCAGCAGAATGGGACAGGGGACTGAGGCTTTCTTT. It codes for CASRMGQGTEAFF. The rearrangement joins TRBV12-3 or TRBV12-4 to TRBJ1-1; TRBD1 matches 10 bases. This CDR3 has 13 residues.

The CDR3, as DNA: TGTGCCAGTAGACAACTAGCGGGGGTGGCTCCGGCCAAAAACATTCAGTACTTC. Protein product: CASRQLAGVAPAKNIQYF. J is TRBJ2-4 and V is TRBV19; TRBD2 agrees at 11 bases. The V gene's germline CDR1 is LNHDA and CDR2 SQIVND (reference sequence). The V segment lost 6 bases and the J segment 1 base; nucleotides outside the gene matches: 11. This CDR3 is 18 amino acids long. Together with reference TRBV19 and TRBJ2-4, the CDR3 gives the full variable domain: DGGITQSPKYLFRKEGQNVTLSCEQNLNHDAMYWYRQDPGQGLRLIYYSQIVNDFQKGDIAEGYSVSREKKESFPLTVTSAQKNPTAFYLCASRQLAGVAPAKNIQYFGAGTRLSVL.

This clone appeared a few times. The J gene is TRBJ1-4, the V gene TRBV2; 8 bases are a match to TRBD1. The CDR3 is 16 amino acids. Trimming at V came to 5 bases and at J to 2 bases, leaving 7 bases not matched to a gene. The V gene's germline CDR1 is SNHLY and CDR2 FYNNEI. This CDR3 reads CASSRRQGTTNEKLFF. In nucleotides, the CDR3 is TGTGCCAGCAGTCGTAGACAGGGGACGACTAATGAAAAACTGTTTTTT.

The rearrangement joins TRBV19 to TRBJ2-2; a possible D gene is TRBD2 (5 bases). Trimming removed 0 bases from V and 6 bases from J, with 8 bases in between. The CDR3 is 14 amino acids. Germline values: CDR1 LNHDA, CDR2 SQIVND (reference sequence). The CDR3 spells CASSIEGVAGELFF. CDR3 nucleotide sequence: TGTGCCAGTAGTATAGAGGGAGTCGCCGGGGAGCTGTTTTTT.

This clone appeared a single time. The genes are TRBV6-5 and TRBJ2-7, with 10 bases identical to TRBD2. V was clipped by 2 bases and J by 4 bases; unmatched bases: 8. This CDR3 spans 16 amino acids. CDR1 and CDR2 (germline): MNHEY, SVGAGI. The CDR3 reads CASSYVAGGLAYEQYF. Here the CDR3 DNA reads TGTGCCAGCAGTTACGTAGCGGGAGGACTGGCATACGAGCAGTACTTC.

CDR3 residues: CASSSAYEQYF. CDR3 coding DNA: TGCGCCAGCAGCTCGGCCTACGAGCAGTACTTC. The V and J genes are TRBV5-1 and TRBJ2-7; no definite D call. CDR3 size: 11 residues. V was trimmed by 3 bases and J by 2 bases, leaving 3 bases between them. The germline V gene has CDR1 SGHRS and CDR2 YFSETQ.

V usage is TRBV9 and J usage is TRBJ2-3; TRBD2 is a possible D gene (5 bases). Germline V gene data show CDR1 as SGDLS and CDR2 as YYNGEE. The CDR3 is 16 amino acids. V gave up 0 bases and J gave up 1 base, with 12 bases separating them. CDR3 in amino acids: CASSVETTPGTDTQYF. Written as DNA, the CDR3 is TGTGCCAGCAGCGTAGAGACTACCCCTGGCACAGATACGCAGTATTTT.

This clone was detected only once. V is TRBV7-9 and J is TRBJ2-1; D might be TRBD2 (5 bases). This CDR3 contains 15 residues. Germline V gene sequence: CDR1 SEHNR, CDR2 FQNEAQ (reference sequence). Trimming cost V 3 bases and J 1 base, with 10 bases left between them. CDR3 region: CASSFETGSYNEQFF. Here the CDR3 DNA reads TGTGCCAGCAGCTTTGAAACGGGATCCTACAATGAGCAGTTCTTC.

The rearrangement uses TRBV7-2 and TRBJ2-2; 11 bases are a match to TRBD2. From germline, CDR1 is SGHTA and CDR2 FQGNSA. The CDR3 length is 18 residues. V gave up 2 bases and J gave up 2 bases; unmatched junction bases: 7. CDR3: CASSLLGTSGTNTGELFF. The CDR3 bases are TGTGCCAGCAGCTTATTGGGGACTAGCGGCACAAACACCGGGGAGCTGTTTTTT.

The chain joins TRBV2 to TRBJ1-5, with D maybe TRBD1 (5 bases). CDR1 and CDR2 (germline): SNHLY, FYNNEI. The CDR3 length is 15 residues. Trimming removed 6 bases from V and 1 base from J, with 13 bases in between. The CDR3 DNA follows: TGTGCCAGCAGCCTTGAGCGGGGCAGCAATCAGCCCCAGCATTTT. This translates into CASSLERGSNQPQHF. Combining the CDR3 with reference TRBV2 and TRBJ1-5 gives the whole variable domain EPEVTQTPSHQVTQMGQEVILRCVPISNHLYFYWYRQILGQKVEFLVSFYNNEISEKSEIFDDQFSVERPDGSNFTLKIRSTKLEDSAMYFCASSLERGSNQPQHFGDGTRLSIL.

This chain joins TRBV2 and TRBJ1-1; 7 nucleotides align to TRBD1. V lost 8 bases and J lost 1; bases outside the gene matches: 4. This CDR3 contains 13 residues. Germline CDR1 and CDR2: SNHLY and FYNNEI. This chain's CDR3 is CASLGQPNTEAFF. CDR3 nucleotide sequence: TGTGCCAGCTTGGGACAGCCGAACACTGAAGCTTTCTTT.

The chain employs TRBV19 and TRBJ2-3; possibly TRBD2 for D (5 bases). The germline CDR1 and CDR2 sequences are LNHDA and SQIVND (reference sequence). The CDR3 has 15 residues. The V end was cut by 2 bases, the J end by 2 bases, with 11 bases between. The CDR3: CASSINTGNTDTQYF. The CDR3 DNA reads as TGTGCCAGTAGTATAAATACGGGAAACACAGATACGCAGTATTTT.

This rearrangement joins TRBV6-2 or TRBV6-3 to TRBJ1-3; D is undetermined. V was cut by 4 bases and J by 2 bases, with 18 bases left in between. The CDR3 length is 17 residues. The germline CDR1 and CDR2 sequences are MNHEY and SVGEGT. The CDR3 DNA sequence: TGTGCCAGCAGTTTCGGACTGAGCGACCCGGCTGGAAACACCATATATTTT. Encoded protein: CASSFGLSDPAGNTIYF.

The table lists this clone with a count of one. V is TRBV7-3 and J is TRBJ2-5; TRBD2 might be the D (5 bases). The CDR3 sequence is 14 residues long. Per the germline V gene, CDR1 is SGHTA and CDR2 is FQGTGA. Deletions cut 5 bases from V and 3 bases from J, with 13 bases between. CDR3 sequence reads: CASSLSTREETQYF. The CDR3 coding sequence is TGTGCCAGCAGCCTCTCCACTAGGGAAGAGACCCAGTACTTC.

The chain is built from TRBV5-1 and TRBJ1-6; 8 bases match TRBD1. This CDR3 has 21 residues. V lost 7 bases, J lost 0 bases, and 21 bases stayed unmatched. In germline, CDR1 is SGHRS, CDR2 YFSETQ. CDR3 bases: TGCGCCAGCTCCCAATCCGGGACAGGCGACATTCAAAGCTCCTATAATTCACCCCTCCACTTT. It encodes CASSQSGTGDIQSSYNSPLHF.

CDR3 in amino acids: CASSTTGWNYGYTF. CDR3 DNA sequence: TGTGCCAGCAGCACAACAGGGTGGAACTATGGCTACACCTTC. This chain links TRBV7-9 with TRBJ1-2; tentative D call: TRBD1 (6 bases). This CDR3 spans 14 amino acids. V lost 5 bases, J lost 2 bases, and 12 bases lay in between. Germline-derived CDR1 and CDR2 are SEHNR and FQNEAQ (reference sequence).

In DNA form, the CDR3 reads TGTGCCAGCACCTTACTTAGGACAGGGGGCAACTATGGCTACACCTTC. Amino acids: CASTLLRTGGNYGYTF. This sequence joins TRBV2 and TRBJ1-2; TRBD1 matches at 11 bases. The J segment lost 2 bases and the V segment lost 7 bases, leaving 9 bases of the junction unmatched. CDR1 is SNHLY, CDR2 FYNNEI, per germline. The CDR3 extends over 16 amino acids.

This clone turned up a few times. The chain carries TRBV18 and TRBJ1-5; 9 bases match TRBD1. V shed 0 bases, J shed 5 bases, and the junction held 5 bases outside the gene matches. The germline CDR1 and CDR2 sequences are KGHSH and LQKENI. The CDR3 consists of 16 residues. CDR3 region: CASSPPGGQGHQPQHF. The CDR3 bases are TGTGCCAGCTCACCACCGGGAGGACAGGGGCATCAGCCCCAGCATTTT.

V usage is TRBV19 and J usage is TRBJ2-7; 8 bases agree with TRBD1. CDR3 length: 14 amino acids. Trimming cost V 1 base and J 7 bases; bases outside gene matches: 6. Germline assignment: CDR1 LNHDA and CDR2 SQIVND (reference sequence). The DNA of the CDR3 is TGTGCCAGTAGTATAGGACAGGGGCTGGGAGAGCAGTACTTC. It is translated as CASSIGQGLGEQYF.

The chain has TRBV29-1 and TRBJ1-2; possible D gene TRBD1, 5 bases. The CDR3 has 13 amino acids. Trimming removed 1 base at V and 4 bases at J, with 10 bases between. CDR1 SQVTM and CDR2 ANQGSEA come from the germline V gene. CDR3 bases: TGCAGCGTTGAAGGGGGCAGGGCCTATGGCTACACCTTC. Its protein product is CSVEGGRAYGYTF.

The chain joins TRBV5-6 to TRBJ1-1, with D perhaps TRBD1 (6 bases). The V end lost 2 bases, the J end lost 6 bases, and 26 bases lay between the germline ends. Germline V gene lookup returns CDR1 SGHDT and CDR2 YYEEEE. The CDR3 has 18 amino acids. Here the CDR3 DNA reads TGTGCCAGCAGCTTACTAACGGCTGGACAGTACAACAGGGCTGAAGCTTTCTTT. The encoded protein is CASSLLTAGQYNRAEAFF. The full variable domain, rest sourced from reference TRBV5-6 and TRBJ1-1, is DAGVTQSPTHLIKTRGQQVTLRCSPKSGHDTVSWYQQALGQGPQFIFQYYEEEERQRGNFPDRFSGHQFPNYSSELNVNALLLGDSALYLCASSLLTAGQYNRAEAFFGQGTRLTVV.